The clone carrying this TCR beta chain was detected a few times. Its antigen is not identified. The sample comes from a study of CD8 T cells in ankylosing spondylitis. The trim removed 6 bases at V and 1 base at J, leaving 5 bases unmatched. The CDR3 loop spans 15 amino acids. Germline values: CDR1 MNHNS, CDR2 SASEGT. TCRdb re-analysed the 5' RACE reads in MiXCR, keeping a single row per CDR3 protein. The sample includes hundreds of thousands of distinct CDR3 sequences, roughly 12% of them seen just once. Study-wide results and caveats: Ankylosing spondylitis blood seemed to carry a telltale TCR beta motif made of eight highly homologous variants.

The chain links TRBV6-1 to TRBJ2-7; 11 nucleotides agree with TRBD2. The source of this sequence is a male donor with ankylosing spondylitis. Sequencing input: blood, either unsorted or a sorted T cell fraction (not recorded which). CDR3 region: CASSRLAGPSYEQYV. In DNA, the CDR3 is TGTGCCAGCAGCCGACTAGCGGGACCTTCCTACGAGCAGTACGTC.